Following are 18 T cell receptor beta chains from one sample sequenced in a study of blood T cell repertoires in COVID-19 (dated by TCRdb to 2018 to 2020). Receptor amplification or capture employed the immunoSEQ multiplex PCR assay. Drawn from immuneACCESS, this table holds only the in-frame rearrangements with V and J called that TCRdb kept. Clones are partly lost; checked studies trace under half to an unresolved V gene and leave the rest unexplained. The sample records some 340,000 clones, more than 75% of which are singletons. Of the sample, about 5% is held by the ten largest clones. The sequenced sample was PBMCs or T cells enriched from blood (not recorded which). All receptors come from a woman in her 30s who had recovered from COVID-19.

Here the CDR3 reads CASSYRGATNEKLFF. The CDR3 DNA is TGTGCCAGCAGCTACAGGGGAGCAACTAATGAAAAACTGTTTTTT. The chain joins TRBV7-9 to TRBJ1-4, with 7 bases that match TRBD1. From germline, CDR1 is SEHNR and CDR2 FQNEAQ (reference sequence). The J segment lost 0 bases and the V segment lost 4 bases, leaving 2 bases of the junction unmatched. This CDR3 has 15 residues.

The chain employs TRBV28 and TRBJ1-2; D not resolved. The germline gives CDR1 MDHEN, CDR2 SYDVKM. V dropped 6 bases and J dropped 1 base, with 15 bases sitting between them. This CDR3 is built from 15 residues. As DNA, the CDR3 is TGTGCCAGCAGCGAAATGAGAGGGATTAACTATGGCTACACCTTC. It yields the protein CASSEMRGINYGYTF.

The chain recombines TRBV7-3 with TRBJ1-3, with D perhaps TRBD1 (6 bases). The V and J ends lost 1 base and 0 bases respectively, with 10 bases between them. Germline V CDR1 and CDR2: SGHTA, FQGTGA. The CDR3 extends over 16 amino acids. The CDR3 spells CASSLNGQSSGNTIYF. CDR3 nucleotide sequence: TGTGCCAGCAGCTTAAATGGACAGAGCTCTGGAAACACCATATATTTT.

The genes are TRBV5-1 and TRBJ1-1; TRBD1 matches at 9 bases. V lost 3 bases to trimming and J lost 6 bases; unmatched junction nucleotides: 3. CDR1 and CDR2 from the germline V gene are SGHRS and YFSETQ. The CDR3 extends over 13 amino acids. In DNA form, the CDR3 reads TGCGCCAGCAGCTGGGACAGGGAAGCTGAAGCTTTCTTT. Protein sequence: CASSWDREAEAFF. The complete variable domain, with remaining parts taken from reference TRBV5-1 and TRBJ1-1, reads KAGVTQTPRYLIKTRGQQVTLSCSPISGHRSVSWYQQTPGQGLQFLFEYFSETQRNKGNFPGRFSGRQFSNSRSEMNVSTLELGDSALYLCASSWDREAEAFFGQGTRLTVV.

The chain recombines TRBV5-5 with TRBJ2-5, with D perhaps matching TRBD2 (7 bases). The CDR3 sequence is 15 residues long. CDR1 is SGHKS and CDR2 is YYEKEE in the germline V gene (reference sequence). V lost 1 base and J lost 5, with 15 bases in between. The DNA for the CDR3 is TGTGCCAGCAGCTTGTGGAGGGGGGGGGACGAGACCCAGTACTTC. Translating gives CASSLWRGGDETQYF.

The CDR3 nucleotides are TGCGCCAGCAGCTACGGCGACAGGCCCGATGGCTACACCTTC. It encodes CASSYGDRPDGYTF. The rearrangement links TRBV5-1 to TRBJ1-2; tentative D call: TRBD1 (6 bases). V lost 3 bases, J lost 6 bases, and 15 bases lay in between. The CDR3 runs 14 residues. Germline assignment: CDR1 SGHRS and CDR2 YFSETQ.

J is TRBJ1-5 and V is TRBV11-2; no definite D call. The CDR3 runs to 15 residues. In germline, CDR1 is SGHAT, CDR2 FQNNGV. Trimming removed 1 base at V and 5 bases at J, with 12 bases between. CDR3 nucleotide sequence: TGTGCCAGCAGCTTAGGGAGCGGGTTTTATCAGCCCCAGCATTTT. This translates into CASSLGSGFYQPQHF.

This chain's CDR3 is CASSEVQEPYEQYF. The CDR3 DNA reads as TGTGCCAGCAGTGAGGTCCAGGAACCCTACGAGCAGTACTTC. V usage is TRBV2 and J usage is TRBJ2-7; the D is unclear. Per germline, CDR1 SNHLY and CDR2 FYNNEI. The CDR3 is 14 residues long. Deletions cut 3 bases from V and 2 bases from J, with 11 bases between.

This chain links TRBV7-2 with TRBJ2-5, with TRBD2 identical over 10 bases. Germline values: CDR1 SGHTA, CDR2 FQGNSA. V shed 3 bases and J 5 bases; nucleotides not matched to a gene: 15. The CDR3 has 18 amino acids. DNA for the CDR3: TGTGCCAGCAGCTTTACCCCTACCAGCGGGGGGGCCAGGGAGACCCAGTACTTC. It encodes CASSFTPTSGGARETQYF.

CDR3 amino acids: CAWRAAHEQFF. The CDR3 DNA sequence: TGTGCCTGGAGGGCTGCCCATGAGCAGTTCTTC. This chain connects TRBV30 to TRBJ2-1; D not resolved. The germline CDR1 and CDR2 sequences are GTSNPN and SVGIG (reference sequence). V gave up 3 bases and J gave up 8 bases, with 8 bases separating them. The length of the CDR3 is 11 residues. Drawing the rest from reference TRBV30 and TRBJ2-1, the complete variable domain is SQTIHQWPATLVQPVGSPLSLECTVEGTSNPNLYWYRQAAGRGLQLLFYSVGIGQISSEVPQNLSASRPQDRQFILSSKKLLLSDSGFYLCAWRAAHEQFFGPGTRLTVL.

The gene calls are TRBV5-4 and TRBJ2-2; 7 bases match TRBD1. Germline lookup yields CDR1 SGHNT and CDR2 YYREEE (reference sequence). J lost 1 base, V lost 2 bases, and 2 bases had no gene match. This CDR3 spans 15 amino acids. CDR3 residues: CASSLQGWNTGELFF. The CDR3 nucleotides read TGTGCCAGCAGCTTACAGGGGTGGAACACCGGGGAGCTGTTTTTT.

The chain employs TRBV19 and TRBJ2-1; a possible D gene is TRBD2 (5 bases). This CDR3 region has 14 residues. Germline V gene sequence: CDR1 LNHDA, CDR2 SQIVND (reference sequence). V was clipped by 6 bases and J by 4 bases, with 13 bases between them. CDR3 sequence (DNA): TGTGCCAGTAGAGCGGCGGGCCCGTACAATGAGCAGTTCTTC. This gives the protein CASRAAGPYNEQFF.

V and J are TRBV4-3 and TRBJ1-1, with 10 bases matching TRBD1. Germline V gene sequence: CDR1 LGHNA, CDR2 YSLEER. This CDR3 comprises 17 residues. V lost 1 base and J lost 3; bases outside the gene matches: 8. CDR3 in amino acids: CASSQVKTGTGDTEAFF. The CDR3 DNA is TGCGCCAGCAGCCAAGTCAAAACCGGGACAGGGGACACTGAAGCTTTCTTT.

This chain links TRBV5-3 with TRBJ1-6, with D hard to call. TRBV5-3 falls under the ORF class, with uncertain function. V lost 0 bases to trimming and J lost 8 bases, with 12 bases between them. The CDR3 is 15 residues long. Written as DNA, the CDR3 is TGTGCCAGAAGCTTGGAGCACCGGTGCGATTCACCCCTCCACTTT. It is translated as CARSLEHRCDSPLHF.

The J gene is TRBJ1-3, the V gene TRBV5-1; no clear D. Germline CDR1 and CDR2: SGHRS and YFSETQ. This CDR3 comprises 15 residues. Trimming stripped 1 base from V and 2 bases from J, with 10 bases between. The CDR3 spells CASSLIGVAGNTIYF. DNA of the CDR3: TGCGCCAGCAGCTTGATCGGGGTAGCTGGAAACACCATATATTTT.

This clone was seen many times. The chain employs TRBV4-3 and TRBJ2-2, with D possibly matching TRBD1 (6 bases). V lost 4 bases to trimming and J lost 5 bases, with 14 bases between them. This CDR3 contains 15 residues. From germline, CDR1 is LGHNA and CDR2 YSLEER. In DNA, the CDR3 is TGCGCCAGCAGCCCCCTACTAGGGGGAACCGGGGAGCTGTTTTTT. Translating gives CASSPLLGGTGELFF.

The chain is built from TRBV9 and TRBJ2-7; TRBD1 aligns across 9 bases. The V segment lost 2 bases and the J segment 3 bases; nucleotides outside the gene matches: 3. This CDR3 has 14 residues. Germline CDR1 SGDLS, CDR2 YYNGEE. CDR3 protein: CASSVGTGLYEQYF. The CDR3 bases are TGTGCCAGCAGCGTCGGGACAGGGCTCTACGAGCAGTACTTC.

This chain connects TRBV5-1 to TRBJ2-5; D possibly corresponds to TRBD1 (5 bases). V lost 0 bases and J 0 bases, leaving 6 bases between the germline ends. CDR3 size: 14 residues. From germline, CDR1 is SGHRS and CDR2 YFSETQ. The CDR3 loop is CASSLAGNQETQYF. The CDR3 bases are TGCGCCAGCAGCTTGGCAGGGAACCAAGAGACCCAGTACTTC.